This is a list of T cell receptor beta chains from one sample in a study of blood T cell repertoires in COVID-19. Generated by immunoSEQ multiplex PCR, the TCRdb table keeps only in-frame clones and is missing some. The repertoire holds around 310,000 clones, with 90% as singletons. Sequenced input: peripheral blood. The receptors originated from a woman aged 40 to 49 with COVID-19, enrolled during active disease. CDR3s include the opening cysteine and the closing phenylalanine or tryptophan. Each record gives: CDR3 length, J gene, D gene, V gene, clone size, CDR3 DNA, CDR3 protein. D genes are given only for firm matches. Not every row has a clone size; where given, it reads once, few, many or a size class.

>14|TRBJ2-2|TRBD2|TRBV6-4|-
TGTGCCAGCAGTGTCGAGGGAGGGGCCGGGGAGCTGTTTTTT
CASSVEGGAGELFF
>17|TRBJ2-7|TRBD1|TRBV27|-
TGTGCCACCCGACGTTCCCGGGACAGGGCCATAGAGGGGGAGCAGTACTTC
CATRRSRDRAIEGEQYF
>15|TRBJ2-1|TRBD1|TRBV5-1|-
TGCGCCAGCAGCGCCCGGGACAGGGGGCTCGATGAGCAGTTCTTC
CASSARDRGLDEQFF
>15|TRBJ2-3|TRBD1|TRBV5-1|-
TGCGCCAGCGTCCCAGCAGGGGGAATCACAGATACGCAGTATTTT
CASVPAGGITDTQYF
>16|TRBJ2-3|TRBD2|TRBV27|-
TGTGCCAGCAGTTGGAGACTAGCGGGAGGGACAGATACGCAGTATTTT
CASSWRLAGGTDTQYF
>15|TRBJ2-7|-|TRBV28|few
TGTGCCAGCAAGGCCCGACTAGTAAGTGCCCACGAGCAGTACTTC
CASKARLVSAHEQYF
>15|TRBJ1-1|-|TRBV19|once
TGTGCCAGTAGTAAGAAACCCAAGGCGGACACTGAAGCTTTCTTT
CASSKKPKADTEAFF
>13|TRBJ2-1|-|TRBV27|-
TGTGCCAGCACCGACAAATCCTACAATGAGCAGTTCTTC
CASTDKSYNEQFF
>14|TRBJ2-5|-|TRBV28|-
TGTGCCAGCAGTTATCCGGGATCCCAAGAGACCCAGTACTTC
CASSYPGSQETQYF
>16|TRBJ2-1|TRBD2|TRBV7-8|-
TGTGCCAGCAGCTCTCGGTTGGAAGCGGGAGGGCCCCAGCAGTTCTTC
CASSSRLEAGGPQQFF
>15|TRBJ2-3|-|TRBV7-3|-
TGTGCCAGCAGCTTGACCCGGGAACCCACAGATACGCAGTATTTT
CASSLTREPTDTQYF
>14|TRBJ1-6|TRBD1|TRBV7-2|-
TGTGCCAGCAGCACCCGGACAGGGGGATCACCCCTCCACTTT
CASSTRTGGSPLHF
>13|TRBJ1-2|-|TRBV28|-
TGTGCCAGCAGTTCTGGACAGCTCTATGGCTACACCTTC
CASSSGQLYGYTF
>15|TRBJ1-2|-|TRBV5-1|-
TGCGCCAGCAGCCTGTACCGGGGTTCGGACTATGGCTACACCTTC
CASSLYRGSDYGYTF
>13|TRBJ1-2|TRBD1|TRBV28|-
TGTGCCAGCAGGACCGGGACAGCCTATGGCTACACCTTC
CASRTGTAYGYTF
>16|TRBJ2-3|TRBD1|TRBV18|once
TGTGCCAGCTCACTCCGACAGGGGGCTAGCACAGATACGCAGTATTTT
CASSLRQGASTDTQYF
>18|TRBJ2-1|TRBD2|TRBV4-1|-
TGCGCCAGCAGCCGCGAAGCTAGCGGGAGCCTTTCCTACAATGAGCAGTTCTTC
CASSREASGSLSYNEQFF
>13|TRBJ1-6|-|TRBV5-1|-
TGCGCCAGCAGTTACGGAGGGAATTCACCCCTCCACTTT
CASSYGGNSPLHF
>15|TRBJ2-7|TRBD1|TRBV27|-
TGTGCCAGCAGTCCGACCGGGACAGGGGCTTATGAGCAGTACTTC
CASSPTGTGAYEQYF
>16|TRBJ1-3|-|TRBV6-6|-
TGTGCCAGCAGTTCCTCAGCTAAGCCCTCTGGAAACACCATATATTTT
CASSSSAKPSGNTIYF
>14|TRBJ1-1|-|TRBV6-6|-
TGTGCCAGCACAACGGATACAGGGAAGGCTGAAGCTTTCTTT
CASTTDTGKAEAFF
>14|TRBJ2-1|TRBD2|TRBV27|-
TGTGCCAGCAGGGCGGGAGAATCCTACAATGAGCAGTTCTTC
CASRAGESYNEQFF
>12|TRBJ2-7|-|TRBV7-2|-
TGTGCCAGCAGCTTATGGCCGGGGGAGCAGTACTTC
CASSLWPGEQYF
>14|TRBJ2-2|-|TRBV19|-
TGTGCCAGTAGTATTGCCCCGCGGGGAGGGGAGCTGTTTTTT
CASSIAPRGGELFF